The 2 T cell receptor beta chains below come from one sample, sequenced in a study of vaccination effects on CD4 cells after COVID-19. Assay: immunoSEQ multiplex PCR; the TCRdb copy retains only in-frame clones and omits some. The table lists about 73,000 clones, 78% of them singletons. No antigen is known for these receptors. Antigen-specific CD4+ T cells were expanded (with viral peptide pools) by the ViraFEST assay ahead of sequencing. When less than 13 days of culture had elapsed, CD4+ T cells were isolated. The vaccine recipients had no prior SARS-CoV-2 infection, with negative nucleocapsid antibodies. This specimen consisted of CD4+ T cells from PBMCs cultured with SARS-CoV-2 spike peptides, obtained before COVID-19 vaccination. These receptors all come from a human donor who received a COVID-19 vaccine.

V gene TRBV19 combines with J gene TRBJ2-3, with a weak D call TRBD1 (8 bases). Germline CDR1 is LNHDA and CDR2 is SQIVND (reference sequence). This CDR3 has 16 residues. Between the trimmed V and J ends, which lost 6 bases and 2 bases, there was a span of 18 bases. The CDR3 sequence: CASRTGAGAATDTQYF. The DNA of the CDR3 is TGTGCCAGTAGGACAGGGGCGGGGGCCGCCACAGATACGCAGTATTTT.

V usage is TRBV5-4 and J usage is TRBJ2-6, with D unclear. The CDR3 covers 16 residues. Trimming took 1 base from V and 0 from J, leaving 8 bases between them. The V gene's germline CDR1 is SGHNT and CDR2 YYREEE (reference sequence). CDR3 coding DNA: TGTGCCAGCAGCTTGCCCGTAGTCTCTGGGGCCAACGTCCTGACTTTC. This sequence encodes CASSLPVVSGANVLTF. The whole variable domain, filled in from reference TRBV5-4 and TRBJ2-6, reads ETGVTQSPTHLIKTRGQQVTLRCSSQSGHNTVSWYQQALGQGPQFIFQYYREEENGRGNFPPRFSGLQFPNYSSELNVNALELDDSALYLCASSLPVVSGANVLTFGAGSRLTVL.